The rows below give T cell receptor beta chains drawn from one sample of a study of T cells in Graves' hyperthyroidism and ophthalmopathy. TCRdb analysed the multiplex PCR reads with MiXCR anew, one entry per CDR3 protein. Of more than 300,000 distinct CDR3 sequences detected, approximately 15% appear once; the ten largest clones hold just under 25%. The sample comprised blood. The receptors derive from a woman younger than 45 with Graves' hyperthyroidism. The CDR3 runs from the conserved cysteine through the conserved F or W. A D gene is named only where the DNA matches it firmly. The size entry is marked missing in some rows and otherwise reads once, few, many or a size class.

v_gene	abundance	j_gene	d_gene	CDR3aa	CDR3nt
TRBV29-1	many	TRBJ2-3	NA	CSVETGRGTDTQYF	TGCAGCGTTGAAACGGGCAGGGGCACAGATACGCAGTATTTT
TRBV30	NA	TRBJ2-1	TRBD2	CAWSPSGRASREQFF	TGTGCCTGGAGTCCTAGCGGGAGGGCCTCTAGGGAGCAGTTCTTC
TRBV6-2/TRBV6-3	NA	TRBJ1-2	NA	CASSYLGGDYGYTF	TGTGCCAGCAGTTATCTCGGCGGAGACTATGGCTACACCTTC
TRBV3-1	few	TRBJ1-1	NA	CASSPRAASAEAFF	TGTGCCAGCAGCCCCCGGGCCGCTTCCGCTGAAGCTTTCTTT
TRBV12-3/TRBV12-4	many	TRBJ2-1	NA	CASRATVRSYNEQFF	TGTGCCAGCAGAGCGACAGTTCGCTCCTACAATGAGCAGTTCTTC
TRBV29-1	many	TRBJ1-1	NA	CSVEVGVTEAFF	TGCAGCGTTGAGGTGGGGGTAACTGAAGCTTTCTTT
TRBV6-5	few	TRBJ2-5	NA	CASSYPGIQETQYF	TGTGCCAGCAGTTACCCGGGAATCCAAGAGACCCAGTACTTC
TRBV7-2	NA	TRBJ2-5	NA	CASSSRREGQETQYF	TGTGCCAGCAGCTCTCGACGCGAAGGGCAAGAGACCCAGTACTTC
TRBV6-1	many	TRBJ1-6	NA	CASSEFGGGNSPLHF	TGTGCCAGCAGTGAGTTCGGCGGGGGGAATTCACCCCTCCACTTT
TRBV6-1	many	TRBJ2-5	TRBD2	CASSGLAAQETQYF	TGTGCCAGCAGCGGACTAGCCGCCCAAGAGACCCAGTACTTC
TRBV6-2/TRBV6-3	few	TRBJ2-7	NA	CASSPSIGAYEQYF	TGTGCCAGCAGTCCCTCCATCGGGGCCTACGAGCAGTACTTC
TRBV12-3/TRBV12-4	many	TRBJ2-1	NA	CASTDNERYTLDEQFF	TGTGCCAGCACGGATAACGAGCGGTATACACTCGATGAGCAGTTCTTC
TRBV5-1	many	TRBJ2-3	NA	CASRFGGSTDTQYF	TGCGCCAGCAGATTCGGCGGGAGCACAGATACGCAGTATTTT
TRBV12-3/TRBV12-4	many	TRBJ1-4	TRBD1	CASSLLTGGNEKLFF	TGTGCCAGCAGTCTCCTGACAGGGGGAAATGAAAAACTGTTTTTT
TRBV18	many	TRBJ2-1	NA	CATSRAYNEQFF	TGTGCCACCTCCCGAGCCTACAATGAGCAGTTCTTC
TRBV19	NA	TRBJ2-1	NA	CAGPSPNEQFF	TGTGCGGGACCCAGCCCTAATGAGCAGTTCTTC
TRBV7-9	NA	TRBJ1-1	TRBD1	CASSLQTGVNTEAFF	TGTGCCAGCAGCCTCCAGACAGGGGTGAACACTGAAGCTTTCTTT
TRBV30	many	TRBJ1-6	NA	CAWASRGGSPLHF	TGTGCCTGGGCTTCCAGGGGAGGTTCACCCCTCCACTTT
TRBV7-9	NA	TRBJ1-4	NA	CASSLGLGGSGEKLFF	TGTGCCAGCAGCTTAGGTCTTGGGGGAAGCGGTGAAAAACTGTTTTTT
TRBV12-3/TRBV12-4	few	TRBJ2-3	TRBD2	CASRTGTSGYTDTQYF	TGTGCCAGCAGAACCGGGACTAGCGGGTACACAGATACGCAGTATTTT
TRBV5-1	NA	TRBJ1-4	NA	CASSLVTGSTNEKLFF	TGCGCCAGCAGCTTGGTTACGGGGTCAACTAATGAAAAACTGTTTTTT
TRBV12-3/TRBV12-4	many	TRBJ1-2	TRBD1	CASSLPWAGGSGYTF	TGTGCCAGCAGTTTACCGTGGGCAGGGGGAAGTGGCTACACCTTC
TRBV6-1	many	TRBJ2-7	NA	CASSAYSGSYEQYF	TGTGCCAGCAGCGCATATAGCGGATCCTACGAGCAGTACTTC
TRBV2	few	TRBJ2-2	NA	CASSRLGVTGELFF	TGTGCCAGCTCTAGACTAGGAGTAACCGGGGAGCTGTTTTTT
TRBV30	NA	TRBJ2-7	NA	CAWAPKPHEQYF	TGTGCCTGGGCCCCAAAACCCCATGAGCAGTACTTC
TRBV7-3	once	TRBJ2-1	TRBD1	CASGPTGGQGDREQFF	TGTGCCAGCGGCCCGACAGGGGGACAGGGGGATCGTGAGCAGTTCTTC
TRBV11-3	few	TRBJ1-1	NA	CASSPVQQGRTEAFF	TGTGCCAGCAGCCCTGTGCAACAGGGACGCACTGAAGCTTTCTTT
TRBV7-9	few	TRBJ1-5	NA	CASSMQVGTVNSNQPQHF	TGTGCCAGCAGCATGCAGGTAGGGACGGTGAATAGCAATCAGCCCCAGCATTTT
TRBV6-2/TRBV6-3	few	TRBJ2-3	TRBD2	CASSYSGRRADTQYF	TGTGCCAGCAGTTATTCCGGGAGGCGGGCAGATACGCAGTATTTT
TRBV20-1	few	TRBJ1-5	NA	CSARDSFFTAETPNQPQHF	TGCAGTGCTAGAGATAGTTTTTTCACGGCGGAGACACCCAATCAGCCCCAGCATTTT
TRBV7-6	NA	TRBJ1-5	NA	CASSPNSNQPQHF	TGTGCCAGTTCCCCGAATAGCAATCAGCCCCAGCATTTT
TRBV5-6	NA	TRBJ1-2	NA	CVSSLQQFPYGYTF	TGTGTCAGCAGCTTGCAGCAGTTTCCCTATGGCTACACCTTC
TRBV6-2/TRBV6-3	few	TRBJ1-2	NA	CASSYSSMALVRHISGYTF	TGTGCCAGCAGTTACTCGAGTATGGCCCTCGTCCGGCACATATCCGGCTACACCTTC
TRBV7-2	many	TRBJ1-5	NA	CASSWDGDQPQHF	TGTGCCAGCAGCTGGGACGGTGATCAGCCCCAGCATTTT
TRBV20-1	many	TRBJ2-7	TRBD1	CRATGQGAYEQYF	TGCAGGGCCACGGGACAGGGGGCCTACGAGCAGTACTTC
TRBV5-6	NA	TRBJ1-4	NA	CASSLDWGSEKLFF	TGTGCCAGCAGCTTGGATTGGGGGTCCGAAAAACTGTTTTTT
TRBV7-8	many	TRBJ2-1	TRBD2	CASSSRGGGAYNEQFF	TGTGCCAGCAGCTCGCGGGGGGGAGGGGCCTACAATGAGCAGTTCTTC
TRBV29-1	many	TRBJ1-1	TRBD1	CSVETGGNTEAFF	TGCAGCGTTGAAACAGGGGGGAACACTGAAGCTTTCTTT
TRBV11-2	many	TRBJ2-3	NA	CASSWGQLRTVRETDTQYF	TGTGCCAGCAGCTGGGGGCAGTTACGGACAGTGAGGGAAACAGATACGCAGTATTTT
TRBV18	few	TRBJ2-7	TRBD2	CASSAGLAGRGLEQYF	TGTGCCAGCTCAGCGGGACTAGCGGGGAGGGGCCTGGAGCAGTACTTC
TRBV7-2	many	TRBJ2-5	NA	CASSPDRGFAQYF	TGTGCCAGCAGCCCGGACAGAGGGTTTGCCCAGTACTTC
TRBV12-3/TRBV12-4	NA	TRBJ1-3	TRBD1	CASMRQGLGNTIYF	TGTGCCAGCATGCGACAGGGGTTGGGAAACACCATATATTTT
TRBV2	many	TRBJ2-3	TRBD1	CASSVGQGTDTQYF	TGTGCCAGCAGTGTGGGACAGGGCACAGATACGCAGTATTTT
TRBV6-2/TRBV6-3	few	TRBJ2-1	TRBD2	CASSYTSEHNEQFF	TGTGCCAGCAGTTACACTAGCGAGCACAATGAGCAGTTCTTC
TRBV6-9	NA	TRBJ2-7	NA	CAGSFQGEQYF	TGTGCCGGCAGTTTTCAGGGCGAGCAGTACTTC
TRBV7-2	few	TRBJ2-2	NA	CASSPTLYTGELFF	TGTGCCAGCAGCCCGACACTTTACACCGGGGAGCTGTTTTTT
TRBV3-1	many	TRBJ2-5	NA	CASSQDPGREETQYF	TGTGCCAGCAGCCAAGATCCCGGCAGAGAAGAGACCCAGTACTTC
TRBV3-1	many	TRBJ2-7	TRBD2	CASRRGLAGLEQYF	TGTGCCAGCAGGCGCGGACTAGCGGGCCTCGAGCAGTACTTC
TRBV7-9	many	TRBJ1-1	NA	CASSPDLNRVAEAFF	TGTGCCAGCAGCCCAGATCTAAACAGGGTCGCTGAAGCTTTCTTT
TRBV20-1	few	TRBJ2-1	NA	CSAKLISAGWSYNEQFF	TGCAGTGCCAAACTCATAAGTGCTGGATGGTCCTACAATGAGCAGTTCTTC